Each of the 4 T cell receptor beta chains below was sequenced from the same sample in a study of T-cell memory formation after mild COVID-19. TCRdb fed the 5' RACE reads into MiXCR, producing one record per CDR3 protein. The profile covers roughly 180,000 distinct CDR3 sequences, with 9.5% to 13% appearing a single time and less than 4% taken by the ten largest. The specimen was PBMCs or a T cell subset sorted from them (not recorded which). The receptors shown here come from a man aged 18 to 30 who had mild COVID-19 (a few samples of this study predate the infection). Cell type and time point are not known.

This clonotype has a handful of counts. This chain connects TRBV20-1 to TRBJ2-1; possible D gene TRBD2, 6 bases. The CDR3 runs 16 residues. The germline V and J ends were trimmed by 1 base and 0 bases, with 13 bases remaining between them. Germline V gene lookup returns CDR1 DFQATT and CDR2 SNEGSKA (reference sequence). The CDR3: CSARVPSARSYNEQFF. In DNA, the CDR3 is TGCAGTGCTAGAGTGCCTAGCGCCCGCTCCTACAATGAGCAGTTCTTC.

This clonotype came up a few times. The chain combines TRBV2 with TRBJ1-5, with 7 bases matching TRBD1. V trimming: 6 bases; J trimming: 4 bases; junction bases outside the gene matches: 6. The CDR3 is 14 residues long. Germline V gives CDR1 SNHLY, CDR2 FYNNEI. CDR3: CASSARDRNQPQHF. In DNA, the CDR3 is TGTGCCAGCAGCGCCCGGGACAGAAATCAGCCCCAGCATTTT.

The table lists this clonotype with a few counts. The genes are TRBV20-1 and TRBJ1-2; D remains unclear. The germline V and J ends were trimmed by 5 bases and 3 bases, with 4 bases remaining between them. The CDR3 consists of 10 residues. Per germline, CDR1 DFQATT and CDR2 SNEGSKA (reference sequence). This CDR3 reads CSASYYGYTF. The CDR3 DNA is TGCAGTGCTTCATACTATGGCTACACCTTC.

This clonotype was observed a few times. This rearrangement joins TRBV28 to TRBJ2-2, with 9 bases fitting TRBD1. CDR1 is MDHEN, CDR2 SYDVKM, per germline. V gave up 4 bases and J gave up 6 bases; unmatched junction bases: 3. The CDR3 contains 14 residues. In nucleotides, the CDR3 is TGTGCCAGCAGTTCCACAGGGGGCCCCGGGGAGCTGTTTTTT. It specifies CASSSTGGPGELFF.